One and the same sample provided the 15 T cell receptor beta chains below, sequenced in a study of CD8 T cells in Susac syndrome. Reverse transcription of roughly 0.45 to 1 ug RNA was performed with random hexamers. TCRdb reanalysed the immunoSEQ multiplex PCR reads using MiXCR and keeps one entry per CDR3 protein. The sample lists 170,000 or so distinct CDR3 sequences, roughly 92% seen once, with roughly 0.094% in the top ten. The sample consisted of CD4+ T cells from PBMCs. All receptors derive from a human donor with multiple sclerosis.

The V gene is TRBV12-3 or TRBV12-4, the J gene TRBJ2-7, with a possible D match to TRBD2 (6 bases). V was trimmed by 7 bases and J by 3 bases, leaving 13 bases between them. This CDR3 has 13 residues. In DNA form, the CDR3 reads TGTGCCAGCACCTGGGACTCCCGCTACGAGCAGTACTTC. It yields the protein CASTWDSRYEQYF.

V usage is TRBV20-1 and J usage is TRBJ2-5, with 8 bases identical to TRBD2. Germline CDR1 DFQATT, CDR2 SNEGSKA (reference sequence). There are 16 residues in the CDR3. V shed 0 bases and J 1 base; nucleotides not matched to a gene: 7. The DNA for the CDR3 is TGCAGTGCTAGAGATAAGGGCGGGAGGTTCCAAGAGACCCAGTACTTC. It translates to CSARDKGGRFQETQYF.

V is TRBV4-3 and J is TRBJ1-5; 9 nucleotides line up with TRBD1. This CDR3 is built from 15 residues. The trim removed 1 base at V and 7 bases at J, leaving 5 bases unmatched. In germline, CDR1 is LGHNA, CDR2 YSLEER. The CDR3 loop reads CASSQGTGDRQPQHF. CDR3 nucleotides: TGCGCCAGCAGCCAAGGGACAGGGGATCGGCAGCCCCAGCATTTT.

The chain employs TRBV18 and TRBJ2-7; D call uncertain. The CDR3 loop spans 12 amino acids. Germline V gene lookup returns CDR1 KGHSH and CDR2 LQKENI. V was shortened by 3 bases and J by 4 bases, with 7 bases between the two germline ends. This CDR3 reads CASSPELYEQYF. DNA for the CDR3: TGTGCCAGCTCACCTGAATTATACGAGCAGTACTTC.

The CDR3 loop is CAWSPNMKETQYF. In DNA form, the CDR3 reads TGTGCCTGGAGCCCCAACATGAAAGAGACCCAGTACTTC. The J gene is TRBJ2-5, the V gene TRBV30; the D is unclear. CDR1 GTSNPN and CDR2 SVGIG come from the germline V gene (reference sequence). V lost 3 bases, J lost 3 bases, and 11 bases lay in between. The length of the CDR3 is 13 residues.

This clonotype came up a few times. The genes are TRBV27 and TRBJ2-3; unclear D gene. The ends were cut back, 5 bases at V and 8 bases at J, with 8 bases in the middle. Germline CDR1 MNHEY, CDR2 SMNVEV (reference sequence). The CDR3 has 11 amino acids. The chain's CDR3 is CASSLGRTQYF. The CDR3 nucleotides are TGTGCCAGCAGTCTAGGTCGTACGCAGTATTTT.

The rearrangement links TRBV30 to TRBJ1-5, with 9 bases lining up with TRBD1. After removal of 3 bases from V and 3 bases from J, the junction contained 6 bases not matched to a gene. The CDR3 covers 15 residues. Per germline, CDR1 GTSNPN and CDR2 SVGIG (reference sequence). DNA of the CDR3: TGTGCCTGGAGCCCGGGACAGGGTTACAATCAGCCCCAGCATTTT. It yields the protein CAWSPGQGYNQPQHF.

The chain combines TRBV30 with TRBJ2-4, with 7 positions matching TRBD1. V lost 1 base and J lost 8; bases outside the gene matches: 2. Per germline, CDR1 GTSNPN and CDR2 SVGIG (reference sequence). The CDR3 runs 12 residues. CDR3 bases: TGTGCCTGGAGTGCAGGGGGTGACATTCAGTACTTC. Amino acids: CAWSAGGDIQYF. Variable domain in full (rest from reference TRBV30 and TRBJ2-4): SQTIHQWPATLVQPVGSPLSLECTVEGTSNPNLYWYRQAAGRGLQLLFYSVGIGQISSEVPQNLSASRPQDRQFILSSKKLLLSDSGFYLCAWSAGGDIQYFGAGTRLSVL.

The V call is TRBV6-6, the J call TRBJ2-3, with 8 bases that match TRBD2. Germline CDR1 MNHNY, CDR2 SVGAGI (reference sequence). The junction had 10 bases not matched to a gene; V was cut back by 2 bases and J by 6 bases. The CDR3 spans 16 residues. The CDR3 sequence is CASSYLTGSGADTQYF. CDR3 nucleotides: TGTGCCAGCAGTTACCTCACGGGTAGCGGGGCCGATACGCAGTATTTT.

This clonotype has just one count. The rearrangement joins TRBV11-2 to TRBJ1-1, with a weak D call TRBD1 (6 bases). CDR1 is SGHAT, CDR2 FQNNGV, per germline. The CDR3 loop spans 12 amino acids. Trimming removed 6 bases from V and 6 bases from J, with 11 bases in between. Here the CDR3 reads CASRQRGAEAFF. The CDR3 DNA reads as TGTGCCAGCAGACAAAGGGGGGCTGAAGCTTTCTTT.

This clonotype appeared once. The chain couples TRBV2 to TRBJ2-5; tentatively, D is TRBD1 or TRBD2 (5 bases each). The length of the CDR3 is 13 residues. Germline CDR1 reads SNHLY; CDR2 reads FYNNEI. Trimming took 6 bases from V and 1 from J, leaving 9 bases between them. In DNA form, the CDR3 reads TGTGCCAGCAGATCCGGGACCCAAGAGACCCAGTACTTC. Protein product: CASRSGTQETQYF.

V gene TRBV5-1 combines with J gene TRBJ2-2; D tentatively reads TRBD1 or TRBD2 (6 bases each). This CDR3 is built from 18 residues. Trimming removed 0 bases at V and 5 bases at J, with 20 bases between. Germline V gene data show CDR1 as SGHRS and CDR2 as YFSETQ. The CDR3 DNA sequence: TGCGCCAGCAGCTTGGATCCACCCGGGGGCGCAGGGACCGGGGAGCTGTTTTTT. Translating gives CASSLDPPGGAGTGELFF. Full variable domain (rest looked up from reference TRBV5-1 and TRBJ2-2): KAGVTQTPRYLIKTRGQQVTLSCSPISGHRSVSWYQQTPGQGLQFLFEYFSETQRNKGNFPGRFSGRQFSNSRSEMNVSTLELGDSALYLCASSLDPPGGAGTGELFFGEGSRLTVL.

V is TRBV7-9 and J is TRBJ2-7; D uncertain. Germline V CDR1 and CDR2: SEHNR, FQNEAQ (reference sequence). CDR3 length: 13 residues. Trimming removed 6 bases at V and 1 base at J, with 10 bases between. DNA for the CDR3: TGTGCCAGCAGTCGCCAGGCGTCCTACGAGCAGTACTTC. This codes for CASSRQASYEQYF.

V gene TRBV27 combines with J gene TRBJ1-6; the match to TRBD1 covers 8 bases. V shed 7 bases and J 9 bases; nucleotides not matched to a gene: 11. Germline lookup yields CDR1 MNHEY and CDR2 SMNVEV (reference sequence). The CDR3 is 15 amino acids. CDR3 nucleotide sequence: TGTGCCAGCACCCCCCGGACAGGGAATAGTTCACCCCTCCACTTT. Its protein is CASTPRTGNSSPLHF.

The V call is TRBV29-1, the J call TRBJ2-5; 7 positions match TRBD1. The CDR3 has 14 amino acids. Germline CDR1 and CDR2: SQVTM and ANQGSEA. V gave up 6 bases and J gave up 0 bases; unmatched junction bases: 7. CDR3 amino acids: CSVRDSKYQETQYF. In DNA, the CDR3 is TGCAGCGTCCGGGACAGCAAGTACCAAGAGACCCAGTACTTC.